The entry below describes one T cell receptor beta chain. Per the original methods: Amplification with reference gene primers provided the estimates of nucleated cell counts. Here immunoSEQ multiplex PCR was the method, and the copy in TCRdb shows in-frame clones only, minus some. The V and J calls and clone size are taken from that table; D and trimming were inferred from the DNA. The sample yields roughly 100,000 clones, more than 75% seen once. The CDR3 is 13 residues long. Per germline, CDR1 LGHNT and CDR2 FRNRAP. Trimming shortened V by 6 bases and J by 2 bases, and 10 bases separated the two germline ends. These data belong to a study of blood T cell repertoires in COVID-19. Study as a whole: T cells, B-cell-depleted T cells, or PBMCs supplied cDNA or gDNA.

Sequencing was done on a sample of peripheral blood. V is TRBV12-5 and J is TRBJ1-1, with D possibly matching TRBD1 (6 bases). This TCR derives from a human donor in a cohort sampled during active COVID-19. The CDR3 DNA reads TGTGCTAGTGGCCCACAGGGCAACACTGAAGCTTTCTTT. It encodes CASGPQGNTEAFF.